This TCR beta chain appears in the sequencing data of a study of blood T cell repertoires in COVID-19. Study in general: The United States, Italy and Spain supplied acute and convalescent COVID-19 samples. PBMCs, B-cell-depleted T cells, or T cells provided the cDNA or gDNA that made up the material.

This clone has a single count. This CDR3 comprises 16 residues. V gave up 6 bases and J gave up 0 bases, with 12 bases separating them. The germline CDR1 and CDR2 sequences are KGHSH and LQKENI. How the authors handled the data: Reference gene primer amplification gave estimated nucleated cell counts. Here immunoSEQ multiplex PCR was the method, and the copy in TCRdb shows in-frame clones only, minus some. The V and J calls and clone size come from that table; D and trimming were worked out from the DNA. The sample carries 250,000 to 300,000 clones, around 91% recorded once. V gene TRBV18 combines with J gene TRBJ2-6; tentatively, D is TRBD1 (7 bases). What was sequenced was peripheral blood. This sequence was found in a woman in her fifties or sixties with acute or convalescent COVID-19. The CDR3 protein is CASSEGALSGANVLTF. As DNA, the CDR3 is TGTGCCAGCTCGGAGGGGGCCCTCTCTGGGGCCAACGTCCTGACTTTC.